Each of the 13 T cell receptor beta chains below was sequenced from the same sample in a study of cytomegalovirus exposure and HLA in healthy donors. The PCR had 60 Vbeta and 13 Jbeta primers. Clones were sequenced by immunoSEQ multiplex PCR, and TCRdb holds only the in-frame ones, with some missing. The table shows about 130,000 clones, with around 82% occurring only once. The specimen was PBMCs. All receptors come from a man aged 50 to 59 in good health and CMV-seronegative.

V usage is TRBV2 and J usage is TRBJ2-5; perhaps TRBD2 as D (5 bases). V was shortened by 3 bases and J by 2 bases, with 16 bases between the two germline ends. The CDR3 covers 16 residues. Germline CDR1 and CDR2: SNHLY and FYNNEI. The chain's CDR3 is CASSEGGYETQETQYF. The DNA for the CDR3 is TGTGCCAGCAGTGAGGGCGGGTACGAAACACAAGAGACCCAGTACTTC.

The V and J genes are TRBV28 and TRBJ2-2, with 7 bases that match TRBD1. The J segment lost 5 bases and the V segment lost 6 bases, leaving 9 bases of the junction unmatched. Per the germline V gene, CDR1 is MDHEN and CDR2 is SYDVKM. The CDR3 contains 15 residues. The CDR3 DNA follows: TGTGCCAGCAGGGCAACAGGGGTGGGAACCGGGGAGCTGTTTTTT. Translation: CASRATGVGTGELFF.

This clone was detected a few times. The gene calls are TRBV9 and TRBJ2-1; 7 bases line up with TRBD1. Unmatched junction bases numbered 9, after V lost 1 base and J lost 5 bases. The CDR3 is 16 residues long. The germline gives CDR1 SGDLS, CDR2 YYNGEE. DNA for the CDR3: TGTGCCAGCAGCGTAAGGCATAGACAGGGCGACAATGAGCAGTTCTTC. Translating gives CASSVRHRQGDNEQFF. The full variable domain, in which reference TRBV9 and TRBJ2-1 provide the parts outside the CDR3, is DSGVTQTPKHLITATGQRVTLRCSPRSGDLSVYWYQQSLDQGLQFLIQYYNGEERAKGNILERFSAQQFPDLHSELNLSSLELGDSALYFCASSVRHRQGDNEQFFGPGTRLTVL.

This clone was seen a single time. The J gene is TRBJ1-3, the V gene TRBV11-3; tentative D call: TRBD1 (5 bases). Germline V gene data show CDR1 as SGHNT and CDR2 as YENEEA. This CDR3 contains 14 residues. Trimming took off 4 bases at V and 2 bases at J, with 9 bases between the two ends. The CDR3 region has the DNA TGTGCCAGCAGCTCCGGGGGGACTGGAAACACCATATATTTT. This sequence encodes CASSSGGTGNTIYF. Supplemented by reference TRBV11-3 and TRBJ1-3, the full variable domain reads EAGVVQSPRYKIIEKKQPVAFWCNPISGHNTLYWYLQNLGQGPELLIRYENEEAVDDSQLPKDRFSAERLKGVDSTLKIQPAELGDSAVYLCASSSGGTGNTIYFGEGSWLTVV.

The chain uses TRBV10-1 and TRBJ2-1; weak D call: TRBD1 (5 bases). The CDR3 has 14 amino acids. V was pared by 2 bases and J by 7 bases, with 12 bases between. Germline CDR1 is WNHNN and CDR2 is SYGVQD (reference sequence). Here the CDR3 reads CASSEVRVGNEQFF. CDR3 in DNA: TGCGCCAGCAGTGAGGTCAGGGTAGGGAATGAGCAGTTCTTC.

V gene TRBV15 combines with J gene TRBJ1-4; a possible D gene is TRBD1 (5 bases). This CDR3 comprises 16 residues. Germline V gene data show CDR1 as LNHNV and CDR2 as YYDKDF (reference sequence). The germline V and J ends were trimmed by 6 bases and 4 bases, with 18 bases remaining between them. For the CDR3, the DNA is TGTGCCACCAGGGGGGACGGACGGGGGAATAATGAAAAACTGTTTTTT. Amino acid sequence: CATRGDGRGNNEKLFF.

The V call is TRBV21-1, the J call TRBJ2-1; the table gives TRBD2 as D, unverified against the DNA. TRBV21-1 has pseudogene status. CDR3 size: 17 residues. CDR3 nucleotides: TGTGCCAGCAGCAACGGCGGCGGGAGTGGGAGTAACAATGAGCAGTTCTTC. Translating it yields CASSNGGGSGSNNEQFF.

The chain links TRBV4-1 to TRBJ2-4; 11 bases are a match to TRBD2. Germline CDR1 reads MGHRA; CDR2 reads YSYEKL. Trimming removed 4 bases from V and 5 bases from J; junction bases left unmatched: 4. This CDR3 has 15 amino acids. CDR3 DNA sequence: TGCGCCAGCAGCCCAGGACTAGCGGGCCAAAACATTCAGTACTTC. It translates to CASSPGLAGQNIQYF.

The chain links TRBV19 to TRBJ2-5, with 10 bases matching TRBD2. Germline trimming cut 5 bases from V and 3 bases from J; bases unmatched to any gene: 9. The CDR3 has 16 amino acids. The germline gives CDR1 LNHDA, CDR2 SQIVND (reference sequence). The CDR3 protein is CASSGSLAGAKETQYF. The CDR3 bases are TGTGCCAGTAGTGGGTCCCTAGCGGGAGCGAAAGAGACCCAGTACTTC. Full variable domain (remainder filled in from reference TRBV19 and TRBJ2-5): DGGITQSPKYLFRKEGQNVTLSCEQNLNHDAMYWYRQDPGQGLRLIYYSQIVNDFQKGDIAEGYSVSREKKESFPLTVTSAQKNPTAFYLCASSGSLAGAKETQYFGPGTRLLVL.

The gene calls are TRBV7-3 and TRBJ2-1, with 7 bases fitting TRBD1. CDR3 size: 15 residues. With 3 bases clipped from V and 4 bases from J, the junction kept 6 bases outside the gene matches. Germline V gene sequence: CDR1 SGHTA, CDR2 FQGTGA. The CDR3, as DNA: TGTGCCAGCAGCTTCCTACCGGGACAGTACAATGAGCAGTTCTTC. Its protein product is CASSFLPGQYNEQFF.

This chain joins TRBV5-1 and TRBJ2-5; 8 bases map to TRBD2. This CDR3 comprises 15 residues. V shed 5 bases, J shed 5 bases, and the junction held 11 bases outside the gene matches. Germline-derived CDR1 and CDR2 are SGHRS and YFSETQ. The CDR3 here is CASRRGPAGEETQYF. The CDR3 coding sequence is TGCGCCAGCAGAAGGGGACCAGCGGGGGAGGAGACCCAGTACTTC.

The J gene is TRBJ2-3, the V gene TRBV11-1; 16 positions agree with TRBD2. The germline V gene has CDR1 SGHAT and CDR2 FQDESV (reference sequence). The CDR3 totals 17 residues. The V and J ends lost 6 bases and 5 bases, in that order; junction bases with no gene match: 8. CDR3 in amino acids: CASRTGTSGRARDTQYF. The CDR3 bases are TGTGCCAGCAGGACCGGGACTAGCGGGAGGGCCAGAGATACGCAGTATTTT.

The genes are TRBV7-9 and TRBJ1-6; 9 nucleotides agree with TRBD1. Per germline, CDR1 SEHNR and CDR2 FQNEAQ (reference sequence). Germline trimming cut 4 bases from V and 7 bases from J; bases unmatched to any gene: 5. The CDR3 runs 15 residues. CDR3 in amino acids: CASSSGQGTNSPLHF. DNA for the CDR3: TGTGCCAGCAGCTCCGGACAGGGGACGAATTCACCCCTCCACTTT.